The 30 T cell receptor beta chains presented below share a single source sample, sequenced in a study of T cells in Graves' hyperthyroidism and ophthalmopathy. What was amplified from RNA transcripts were TCR beta CDR3 regions. First-round RT-PCR of the TCR CDR3 relied on the HTBI primer set. TCRdb reprocessed the multiplex PCR reads with MiXCR, giving one entry per CDR3 protein. This sample yields about 840,000 distinct CDR3 sequences, of which 35% to 40% are seen a single time; 8.9% belongs to the top ten. Sample: blood. The source of these receptors is a man between 18 and 29 years old with Graves' hyperthyroidism.

This clonotype was found many times. The genes are TRBV19 and TRBJ1-2; the D gene is possibly TRBD1 (5 bases). This CDR3 has 13 residues. The V gene lost 3 bases and the J gene lost 2 bases, with 7 bases spanning the gap. In germline, CDR1 is LNHDA, CDR2 SQIVND (reference sequence). The CDR3 loop reads CASSIYRNYGYTF. CDR3 DNA: TGTGCCAGTAGTATCTACAGGAACTATGGCTACACCTTC.

This clonotype was seen repeatedly, ten times or more. This chain links TRBV5-1 with TRBJ1-4, with D possibly matching TRBD1 (5 bases). The CDR3 loop spans 15 amino acids. CDR1 SGHRS and CDR2 YFSETQ come from the germline V gene. Trimming removed 1 base at V and 5 bases at J, with 12 bases between. CDR3 DNA sequence: TGCGCCAGCAGCTTGACGGGACGGCCGAATGAAAAACTGTTTTTT. Amino acids: CASSLTGRPNEKLFF.

There are a few counts of this clonotype. The CDR3 nucleotides are TGTGCCAGCAGCTTAACAGGGGGCCACTCTGGGGCCAACGTCCTGACTTTC. The encoded protein is CASSLTGGHSGANVLTF. J is TRBJ2-6 and V is TRBV7-8; 9 nucleotides agree with TRBD1. The CDR3 sequence is 17 residues long. The ends lost 2 bases at V and 0 bases at J; junction bases unmatched: 2. CDR1 is SGHVS, CDR2 FQNEAQ, per germline.

The chain is built from TRBV10-2 and TRBJ1-2; TRBD1 is a possible D gene (6 bases). Trimming left V 7 bases short and J 4 bases short, with 19 bases between. CDR3 length equals 15 residues. Germline loops: CDR1 WSHSY, CDR2 SAAADI. The CDR3 nucleotides are TGCGCCAGCAAGGGACTAGCGGGGGCCGGCTATGGCTACACCTTC. It is translated as CASKGLAGAGYGYTF.

The chain employs TRBV25-1 and TRBJ1-1; D might be TRBD1 (6 bases). The CDR3 extends over 16 amino acids. The germline V and J ends were trimmed by 6 bases and 7 bases, with 24 bases remaining between them. The V gene's germline CDR1 is MGHDK and CDR2 SYGVNS. The CDR3 coding sequence is TGTGCCAGCAGCTTATACCGCTCTCAGGGGATCATTGAAGCTTTCTTT. Amino acid sequence: CASSLYRSQGIIEAFF.

The chain carries TRBV6-5 and TRBJ2-6, with D unclear. The CDR3 has 15 residues. Between the trimmed V and J ends, which lost 4 bases and 1 base, there was a span of 8 bases. Germline values: CDR1 MNHEY, CDR2 SVGAGI. CDR3 sequence (DNA): TGTGCCAGCAGTTTGTGGAAGTCTGGGGCCAACGTCCTGACTTTC. Protein sequence: CASSLWKSGANVLTF.

Comment on this clonotype: The junction does not match germline at one end; this may be a read error. The V and J genes are TRBV7-7 and TRBJ2-7; possible D gene TRBD1, 5 bases. The DNA matches TRBJ2-1 better at its end, which makes the J call doubtful. CDR1 and CDR2 (germline): SSHAT, FNYEAQ (reference sequence). This CDR3 spans 13 amino acids. The CDR3 coding sequence is TGTGCTAGCAGCTTAGGGGTCCACAATGAGCAGTTCTTC. Translation: CASSLGVHNEQFF.

This clonotype has ten or more counts. V usage is TRBV25-1 and J usage is TRBJ1-1, with 8 positions matching TRBD1. Unmatched junction bases numbered 4, after V lost 4 bases and J lost 0 bases. This CDR3 contains 15 residues. Germline CDR1 is MGHDK and CDR2 is SYGVNS. CDR3 region: CASSVLGQVNTEAFF. The CDR3 DNA sequence: TGTGCCAGCAGTGTGCTGGGACAGGTGAACACTGAAGCTTTCTTT. Filled out from reference TRBV25-1 and TRBJ1-1, the complete variable domain reads EADIYQTPRYLVIGTGKKITLECSQTMGHDKMYWYQQDPGMELHLIHYSYGVNSTEKGDLSSESTVSRIRTEHFPLTLESARPSHTSQYLCASSVLGQVNTEAFFGQGTRLTVV.

This clonotype was found many times. Given a much more abundant clone one base away, this may be a read error. This CDR3 is CASSPTGITEAFF. The CDR3 DNA sequence: TGTGCCAGCAGCCCGACAGGGATCACTGAAGCTTTCTTT. V usage is TRBV7-9 and J usage is TRBJ1-1, with 7 bases aligning to TRBD1. From germline, CDR1 is SEHNR and CDR2 FQNEAQ (reference sequence). CDR3 length: 13 amino acids. Trimming cost V 5 bases and J 4 bases; bases outside gene matches: 4.

This clonotype came up a few times. The rearrangement uses TRBV7-8 and TRBJ1-1; 7 bases agree with TRBD1. V shed 1 base and J 3 bases; nucleotides not matched to a gene: 5. This CDR3 contains 15 residues. Per the germline V gene, CDR1 is SGHVS and CDR2 is FQNEAQ. DNA of the CDR3: TGTGCCAGCAGCTTAGGTCCAGGGGGGGACACTGAAGCTTTCTTT. Its protein product is CASSLGPGGDTEAFF.

This rearrangement joins TRBV10-3 to TRBJ1-5; no clear D gene. This CDR3 has 15 amino acids. V dropped 10 bases and J dropped 1 base, with 17 bases sitting between them. CDR1 is ENHRY, CDR2 SYGVKD, per germline. DNA for the CDR3: TGTGCCAGCACCGAAGGGTTGGGGAGCAATCAGCCCCAGCATTTT. This encodes CASTEGLGSNQPQHF.

Regarding this clonotype: This may come from a read error, since a much larger clone is one base off. The chain joins TRBV10-3 to TRBJ1-1, with 8 nucleotides matching TRBD1. The CDR3 runs 14 residues. CDR1 and CDR2 (germline): ENHRY, SYGVKD. V gave up 6 bases and J gave up 9 bases; unmatched junction bases: 12. CDR3 in DNA: TGTGCCATCAGGCCGGGACAGGTGGGAACTCAAGCTTTCTTT. Translated: CAIRPGQVGTQAFF.

This rearrangement joins TRBV24-1 to TRBJ2-3; 8 bases are a match to TRBD2. Losses at the gene ends were 4 bases for V and 4 bases for J; bases not matched to a gene: 3. The CDR3 is made up of 14 amino acids. In germline, CDR1 is KGHDR, CDR2 SFDVKD. The chain's CDR3 is CATSDGGGPDTQYF. CDR3 nucleotide sequence: TGTGCCACCAGTGACGGGGGGGGGCCAGATACGCAGTATTTT.

This clonotype occurred many times. The chain has TRBV5-1 and TRBJ2-7; tentative D call: TRBD2 (7 bases). Germline V gives CDR1 SGHRS, CDR2 YFSETQ. Trimming shortened V by 2 bases and J by 5 bases, and 14 bases separated the two germline ends. The CDR3 is 14 residues long. The CDR3 bases are TGCGCCAGCAGCTTACAGGGAGGGAATCACGAGCAGTACTTC. Residues: CASSLQGGNHEQYF.

The chain recombines TRBV25-1 with TRBJ1-4; D possibly corresponds to TRBD1 (6 bases). The length of the CDR3 is 15 residues. V shed 6 bases and J shed 5 bases, with 16 bases lying between them. Germline V lookup: CDR1 MGHDK, CDR2 SYGVNS. Here the CDR3 DNA reads TGTGCCAGCAGCTTGCAGGGGCGGGTGAATGAAAAACTGTTTTTT. This gives the protein CASSLQGRVNEKLFF.

This clonotype appeared a few times. The chain employs TRBV7-3 and TRBJ2-7; D is possibly TRBD1 (5 bases). V lost 6 bases and J 5 bases, leaving 14 bases between the germline ends. Germline V lookup: CDR1 SGHTA, CDR2 FQGTGA. This CDR3 spans 13 amino acids. CDR3 in amino acids: CASSSSGFNEQYF. For the CDR3, the DNA is TGTGCCAGCAGTAGCTCAGGGTTTAACGAGCAGTACTTC.

This clonotype was counted at least ten times. The chain carries TRBV11-2 and TRBJ2-5; D perhaps matches TRBD1 (6 bases). Per germline, CDR1 SGHAT and CDR2 FQNNGV. The CDR3 has 12 amino acids. Trimming took off 5 bases at V and 5 bases at J, with 9 bases between the two ends. The CDR3 DNA sequence: TGTGCCAGCAGCCAGGGGCCTGAGACCCAGTACTTC. Protein sequence: CASSQGPETQYF.

Concerning this clonotype: A much more abundant neighbour one base away suggests this may be a read error. V gene TRBV2 combines with J gene TRBJ2-7, with TRBD1 as a possible D gene (7 bases). Germline assignment: CDR1 SNHLY and CDR2 FYNNEI. The CDR3 is 14 residues long. The CDR3 DNA reads as TGTACCAGCACCGCCTCGACAGGGACTTACGAGCAGTACTTC. This gives the protein CTSTASTGTYEQYF.

This clonotype came up a few times. This chain links TRBV29-1 with TRBJ2-5; tentative D call: TRBD2 (5 bases). This CDR3 region has 11 residues. V gave up 7 bases and J gave up 4 bases, with 10 bases separating them. Germline CDR1 SQVTM, CDR2 ANQGSEA. In DNA form, the CDR3 reads TGCAGCGGGGGAGCGGCAGAGACCCAGTACTTC. It specifies CSGGAAETQYF.

The V gene is TRBV7-9, the J gene TRBJ1-1, with D uncertain. The CDR3 spans 15 residues. V lost 6 bases to trimming and J lost 6 bases, with 20 bases between them. The germline V gene has CDR1 SEHNR and CDR2 FQNEAQ (reference sequence). The CDR3 nucleotides read TGTGCCAGCAGTTACTCGAGCGGTTTGGGGTCTGAAGCTTTCTTT. Residues: CASSYSSGLGSEAFF.

This clonotype has only a few counts. The chain links TRBV12-3 or TRBV12-4 to TRBJ2-5; the D gene is possibly TRBD1 (9 bases). V was pared by 6 bases and J by 5 bases, with 16 bases between. The CDR3 runs to 14 residues. In DNA, the CDR3 is TGTGCCAGCAGCTTTAGCGGGACAGGGGAGACCCAGTACTTC. Its protein is CASSFSGTGETQYF.

The chain joins TRBV7-2 to TRBJ2-7; 14 bases match TRBD2. V shed 5 bases and J 1 base; nucleotides not matched to a gene: 7. Germline CDR1 and CDR2: SGHTA and FQGNSA. The CDR3 sequence is 17 residues long. In DNA, the CDR3 is TGTGCCAGCAGCCCCGGGACTAGCGGGAGTCGGTCCTACGAGCAGTACTTC. Its translation is CASSPGTSGSRSYEQYF.

In its sample, this clonotype was seen many times. One junction end disagrees with the germline gene, perhaps due to a read error. In DNA, the CDR3 is TGTGCTAGCAGCTTCCGGCCAGGGGGGACCGGGGAGCTGTTTTTT. Translation: CASSFRPGGTGELFF. This chain uses TRBV7-7 with TRBJ2-2; possibly TRBD1 for D (7 bases). The CDR3 is 15 amino acids. Germline V gene data show CDR1 as SSHAT and CDR2 as FNYEAQ (reference sequence).

This clonotype has a handful of counts. This sequence joins TRBV29-1 and TRBJ2-7; D not certain. The CDR3 has 16 residues. Germline V CDR1 and CDR2: SQVTM, ANQGSEA. V shed 1 base and J shed 2 bases, with 18 bases lying between them. CDR3: CSVEGTNPDGPYEQYF. The CDR3 coding sequence is TGCAGCGTTGAAGGTACAAACCCGGACGGCCCCTACGAGCAGTACTTC.

This clonotype appeared a few times. V gene TRBV6-5 combines with J gene TRBJ1-2; possible D gene TRBD1, 5 bases. Germline assignment: CDR1 MNHEY and CDR2 SVGAGI. The CDR3 consists of 14 residues. Deletions cut 0 bases from V and 4 bases from J, with 9 bases between. The CDR3 is CASSYSKGSYGYTF. Written as DNA, the CDR3 is TGTGCCAGCAGTTACTCGAAGGGGAGCTATGGCTACACCTTC.

This clonotype was detected ten times or more. The rearrangement links TRBV15 to TRBJ1-5; D gene ambiguous. The CDR3 consists of 14 residues. Germline V gene sequence: CDR1 LNHNV, CDR2 YYDKDF (reference sequence). V lost 4 bases, J lost 10 bases, and 17 bases lay in between. The CDR3 DNA is TGTGCCACCAGCATGGGAGGTGGGCCCCTTCCCCAGCATTTT. Translation: CATSMGGGPLPQHF.

This clonotype was detected many times. This chain joins TRBV5-1 and TRBJ2-7, with a possible D match to TRBD2 (5 bases). Trimming cost V 3 bases and J 5 bases, with 12 bases left between them. The CDR3 is 13 residues long. The V gene's germline CDR1 is SGHRS and CDR2 YFSETQ. CDR3 in amino acids: CASSWLSGDEQYF. The CDR3 DNA sequence: TGCGCCAGCAGCTGGCTGAGCGGTGACGAGCAGTACTTC.

The chain carries TRBV4-1 and TRBJ1-5; D is unresolved. The germline V gene has CDR1 MGHRA and CDR2 YSYEKL. Trimming took off 0 bases at V and 1 base at J, with 10 bases between the two ends. The CDR3 is 16 residues long. CDR3 coding DNA: TGCGCCAGCAGCCAAGAGATCGCCAGAAGCAATCAGCCCCAGCATTTT. Residues: CASSQEIARSNQPQHF.

This chain joins TRBV9 and TRBJ2-2; 10 nucleotides line up with TRBD2. The V segment lost 5 bases and the J segment 3 bases; nucleotides outside the gene matches: 7. From germline, CDR1 is SGDLS and CDR2 YYNGEE. CDR3 length equals 16 residues. The CDR3 nucleotides read TGTGCCAGCAGTGGAGCGGGAGGGGCGCACACCGGGGAGCTGTTTTTT. Protein product: CASSGAGGAHTGELFF. The variable domain in full, with the rest retrieved from reference TRBV9 and TRBJ2-2, is DSGVTQTPKHLITATGQRVTLRCSPRSGDLSVYWYQQSLDQGLQFLIQYYNGEERAKGNILERFSAQQFPDLHSELNLSSLELGDSALYFCASSGAGGAHTGELFFGEGSRLTVL.

The chain recombines TRBV14 with TRBJ1-2; the match to TRBD1 covers 7 bases. Germline trimming cut 7 bases from V and 1 base from J; bases unmatched to any gene: 21. The germline V gene encodes CDR1 SGHDN and CDR2 FVKESK. This CDR3 is 19 amino acids long. The CDR3 region is CASKGNLQTGQNRNYGYTF. The CDR3 nucleotides are TGTGCCAGCAAGGGAAACCTTCAGACAGGGCAGAACCGTAACTATGGCTACACCTTC.